These 28 T cell receptor beta chains share one sample of origin, sequenced in a study of molecular identifiers for immune sequencing clone quantification. TCRdb independently ran MiXCR on the PCR reads; one entry per CDR3 protein. The profile shows under 65,000 distinct CDR3 sequences, under 30% of them singletons. Sequencing was performed on naive CD8+ T cells from blood, with Jurkat cell RNA spiked in. The subset was: FACS-sorted CD8+CD4-CCR7+CD45RA+ naive T cells. These receptors were obtained from a human donor in good health. Some libraries in this study had Jurkat cell RNA spiked in.

With regard to this clonotype: A read error may be the cause here, since a much bigger clone is one base away. CDR3 bases: TGCGCCAGCAGCCAAGAAGCGGATCAAGGGACCCAGTACTTC. This sequence encodes CASSQEADQGTQYF. The rearrangement links TRBV4-3 to TRBJ2-5; TRBD2 might be the D (5 bases). The length of the CDR3 is 14 residues. From germline, CDR1 is LGHNA and CDR2 YSLEER.

This clonotype showed up many times. This rearrangement joins TRBV13 to TRBJ1-2, with 11 positions matching TRBD1. This CDR3 spans 14 amino acids. Trimming took 4 bases from V and 7 from J; bases not matched to a gene: 5. Looked up from germline, CDR1 is PRHDT and CDR2 is FYEKMQ (reference sequence). CDR3 in amino acids: CASSWGQGVGGYTF. The CDR3 DNA follows: TGTGCCAGCAGCTGGGGACAGGGGGTTGGTGGCTACACCTTC.

As to this clonotype: In this CDR3 the conserved last residue, phenylalanine or tryptophan, is missing, so a read error is likely. This chain joins TRBV2 and TRBJ2-7, with D hard to call. CDR3 length: 15 residues. CDR1 and CDR2 (germline): SNHLY, FYNNEI. V was shortened by 0 bases and J by 5 bases, with 14 bases between the two germline ends. The CDR3 region is CASSEARTLGDEQYI. DNA for the CDR3: TGTGCCAGCAGTGAAGCGCGGACCCTGGGCGACGAGCAGTACATC.

Details on this clonotype: Since no conserved phenylalanine or tryptophan closes the CDR3, a read error is the likely cause. This chain links TRBV29-1 with TRBJ2-5, with 9 positions matching TRBD2. From germline, CDR1 is SQVTM and CDR2 ANQGSEA. The CDR3 is 15 residues long. After removal of 0 bases from V and 2 bases from J, the junction contained 4 bases not matched to a gene. CDR3 bases: TGCAGCGTTGAAGAAGGCCTAGCGGGGCAAGAGACCCAGTACTCC. This codes for CSVEEGLAGQETQYS.

This clonotype was picked up many times. This chain connects TRBV29-1 to TRBJ2-7; 11 bases line up with TRBD2. The V gene's germline CDR1 is SQVTM and CDR2 ANQGSEA. CDR3 length equals 13 residues. V trimming: 7 bases; J trimming: 5 bases; junction bases outside the gene matches: 7. CDR3 coding DNA: TGCAGCGGCTTAGCGGGAGGGCCAGACGAGCAGTACTTC. Its translation is CSGLAGGPDEQYF.

V is TRBV12-3 or TRBV12-4 and J is TRBJ2-7; 7 bases agree with TRBD2. The CDR3 totals 16 residues. V gave up 5 bases and J gave up 7 bases; unmatched junction bases: 17. CDR3 DNA sequence: TGTGCCAGCAGTCCCGGGGTGGTGGGAGGGCCTTGGGAGCAGTACTTC. This sequence encodes CASSPGVVGGPWEQYF.

This clonotype was seen more than once but under ten times. Lacking the conserved final phenylalanine or tryptophan, this CDR3 likely reflects a read error. V usage is TRBV6-5 and J usage is TRBJ1-5, with a possible D match to TRBD1 (5 bases). Germline CDR1 reads MNHEY; CDR2 reads SVGAGI. The V gene lost 0 bases and the J gene lost 5 bases, with 11 bases spanning the gap. The CDR3 is 15 residues long. The CDR3 loop is CASSYSIGTDQPQHL. The CDR3 DNA reads TGTGCCAGCAGTTACTCGATTGGGACCGATCAGCCCCAGCATCTT.

This clonotype was seen once. Given a much more abundant clone one base away, this may be a read error. This chain links TRBV5-4 with TRBJ2-5; D not resolved. The CDR3 extends over 12 amino acids. Germline V gives CDR1 SGHNT, CDR2 YYREEE (reference sequence). CDR3 sequence (DNA): TGTGCCAGCAGTCCAGGAGAAGAGACCCAGCACTTC. Protein product: CASSPGEETQHF.

This clonotype was detected many times. The V and J genes are TRBV7-2 and TRBJ2-2; 8 bases are shared with TRBD2. The trim removed 4 bases at V and 3 bases at J, leaving 13 bases unmatched. The CDR3 has 18 amino acids. The germline gives CDR1 SGHTA, CDR2 FQGNSA. The CDR3 protein is CASSSSGGFPLYTGELFF. CDR3 sequence (DNA): TGTGCCAGCAGCTCATCGGGAGGGTTCCCCCTTTACACCGGGGAGCTGTTTTTT.

There are many counts of this clonotype. This chain uses TRBV12-3 or TRBV12-4 with TRBJ1-5, with 10 bases identical to TRBD1. V lost 4 bases to trimming and J lost 6 bases; unmatched junction nucleotides: 6. The CDR3 is made up of 15 amino acids. The CDR3 coding sequence is TGTGCCAGCAGTTGGACAGGGGGGAGCGGTCAGCCCCAGCATTTT. Its protein is CASSWTGGSGQPQHF.

This clonotype showed up many times. V and J are TRBV20-1 and TRBJ2-7; weak D call: TRBD1 (5 bases). There are 14 residues in the CDR3. Trimming took off 0 bases at V and 0 bases at J, with 9 bases between the two ends. The germline V gene encodes CDR1 DFQATT and CDR2 SNEGSKA (reference sequence). This CDR3 is CSARDQGNSYEQYF. In DNA form, the CDR3 reads TGCAGTGCTAGAGATCAGGGTAACTCCTACGAGCAGTACTTC.

The chain links TRBV10-3 to TRBJ1-1; D might be TRBD1 (5 bases). V gave up 4 bases and J gave up 0 bases, with 12 bases separating them. The CDR3 is 15 amino acids. Germline loops: CDR1 ENHRY, CDR2 SYGVKD. CDR3 amino acids: CAISGRMGVNTEAFF. DNA for the CDR3: TGTGCCATCAGTGGGAGAATGGGGGTGAACACTGAAGCTTTCTTT.

Ten or more counts support this clonotype. The chain links TRBV24-1 to TRBJ2-2, with TRBD2 as a possible D gene (5 bases). The CDR3 totals 13 residues. The V gene lost 6 bases and the J gene lost 4 bases, with 8 bases spanning the gap. CDR1 and CDR2 from the germline V gene are KGHDR and SFDVKD. CDR3: CATSPGSTGELFF. The DNA of the CDR3 is TGTGCCACCAGTCCGGGGAGCACCGGGGAGCTGTTTTTT.

This clonotype was recorded at least ten times. V and J are TRBV20-1 and TRBJ2-3; TRBD2 aligns across 9 bases. This CDR3 comprises 16 residues. The germline gives CDR1 DFQATT, CDR2 SNEGSKA (reference sequence). Trimming at V came to 0 bases and at J to 3 bases, leaving 7 bases not matched to a gene. CDR3 residues: CSARDGAGGQTDTQYF. CDR3 DNA sequence: TGCAGTGCTAGAGATGGTGCGGGGGGGCAGACAGATACGCAGTATTTT.

This clonotype was observed at least ten times. The chain employs TRBV29-1 and TRBJ1-2; D uncertain. The CDR3 loop spans 14 amino acids. Per the germline V gene, CDR1 is SQVTM and CDR2 is ANQGSEA. V dropped 3 bases and J dropped 8 bases, with 19 bases sitting between them. DNA for the CDR3: TGCAGCGTTGAGGGCCCGGGAAACTACGGCGGCTACACCTTC. It codes for CSVEGPGNYGGYTF.

In the case of this clonotype: A single base separates this from a much larger clone, so it may be a read error. The J gene is TRBJ1-1, the V gene TRBV5-1; D is unclear. CDR3 size: 16 residues. Germline V gene sequence: CDR1 SGHRS, CDR2 YFSETQ. The CDR3 sequence is CASSTGRGMRNTVAFF. The CDR3 DNA reads as TGCGCCAGCAGCACGGGTCGGGGTATGCGGAACACTGTAGCTTTCTTT.

This clonotype came up many times. V usage is TRBV19 and J usage is TRBJ2-7; weak D call: TRBD1 (7 bases). V was trimmed by 5 bases and J by 4 bases, leaving 18 bases between them. The CDR3 contains 15 residues. Germline V gene sequence: CDR1 LNHDA, CDR2 SQIVND (reference sequence). The CDR3 here is CASSARDSPSYEQYF. CDR3 coding DNA: TGTGCCAGTAGTGCGCGGGACAGCCCTTCGTACGAGCAGTACTTC.

Turning to this clonotype: A much larger clone differs by one base, so this may be a read error. The chain joins TRBV6-6 to TRBJ1-5; tentative D call: TRBD1 (6 bases). The CDR3 is 14 residues long. Germline loops: CDR1 MNHNY, CDR2 SVGAGI (reference sequence). Trimming removed 5 bases at V and 5 bases at J, with 13 bases between. The CDR3 protein is CASSPDRPDQPQHF. CDR3 coding DNA: TGTGCCAGCAGTCCCGACAGGCCCGATCAGCCCCAGCATTTT.

For this clonotype: Possible read error: a much larger clone is one base away. In nucleotides, the CDR3 is TGCGCCGGCAGCCAAGATAGTCTGACCTCCTACAATGAGCAGTTCTTC. Amino acids: CAGSQDSLTSYNEQFF. V usage is TRBV4-3 and J usage is TRBJ2-1; unclear D gene. The germline CDR1 and CDR2 sequences are LGHNA and YSLEER. The CDR3 extends over 16 amino acids.

This clonotype was counted at least ten times. The rearrangement links TRBV4-1 to TRBJ2-3; D not certain. Germline-derived CDR1 and CDR2 are MGHRA and YSYEKL. Trimming took 4 bases from V and 1 from J, leaving 12 bases between them. The CDR3 spans 15 residues. The CDR3 bases are TGCGCCAGCAGCCTCCAGGACGGACGCACAGATACGCAGTATTTT. It encodes CASSLQDGRTDTQYF.

The sample holds a few counts of this clonotype. The genes are TRBV4-1 and TRBJ1-2; TRBD1 is a possible D gene (5 bases). CDR3 length: 14 residues. Germline CDR1 and CDR2: MGHRA and YSYEKL. Trimming removed 1 base at V and 4 bases at J, with 10 bases between. CDR3 nucleotide sequence: TGCGCCAGCAGCCAAGTATCAGGGTTCTATGGCTACACCTTC. Translation gives CASSQVSGFYGYTF.

This clonotype occurred many times. V is TRBV19 and J is TRBJ2-7; no definite D call. This CDR3 spans 13 amino acids. V was cut by 5 bases and J by 2 bases, with 10 bases left in between. Germline assignment: CDR1 LNHDA and CDR2 SQIVND (reference sequence). For the CDR3, the DNA is TGTGCCAGTAGTTCCTCCCTTCCCTACGAGCAGTACTTC. Its protein product is CASSSSLPYEQYF. Complete variable domain (other parts from reference TRBV19 and TRBJ2-7): DGGITQSPKYLFRKEGQNVTLSCEQNLNHDAMYWYRQDPGQGLRLIYYSQIVNDFQKGDIAEGYSVSREKKESFPLTVTSAQKNPTAFYLCASSSSLPYEQYFGPGTRLTVT.

This clonotype was counted ten times or more. This chain connects TRBV7-9 to TRBJ2-7, with D perhaps given as TRBD1 or TRBD2 (6 bases each). The CDR3 covers 18 residues. Germline V lookup: CDR1 SEHNR, CDR2 FQNEAQ (reference sequence). V dropped 5 bases and J dropped 2 bases, with 25 bases sitting between them. The CDR3 nucleotides read TGTGCCAGCAGCCACTCGACAGGAGAGAAGGGGGGTGCCTACGAGCAGTACTTC. It translates to CASSHSTGEKGGAYEQYF.

Concerning this clonotype itself: Given a much more abundant clone one base away, this may be a read error. The chain couples TRBV4-3 to TRBJ1-1; 8 bases line up with TRBD1. Germline assignment: CDR1 LGHNA and CDR2 YSLEER. This CDR3 has 15 amino acids. The V gene end was trimmed by 1 base and the J gene end by 6 bases; junction bases not matched to a gene: 7. CDR3 in amino acids: CASSQGTGSLPEAFF. In DNA form, the CDR3 reads TGCGCCAGCAGCCAAGGGACAGGGAGTCTCCCTGAAGCTTTCTTT.

This clonotype appeared a few times. A junction boundary mismatches the germline segment, possibly from a read error. The rearrangement uses TRBV14 and TRBJ1-2; D is uncertain. The CDR3 has 13 amino acids. The germline CDR1 and CDR2 sequences are SGHDN and FVKESK. This CDR3 is CASSQSTNYDYTF. The CDR3 nucleotides read TGTGCCAGCAGCCAATCAACTAACTATGACTACACCTTC.

Of note for this clonotype: This may be a read error, as it is one base from a much larger clone. V gene TRBV11-3 combines with J gene TRBJ2-1; D may be TRBD1 (5 bases). Germline assignment: CDR1 SGHNT and CDR2 YENEEA. This CDR3 comprises 14 residues. This CDR3 reads CASNLDLTDNEQFF. For the CDR3, the DNA is TGTGCCAGCAACTTAGATTTGACAGACAATGAGCAGTTCTTC.

This clonotype came up a few times. The gene calls are TRBV7-9 and TRBJ2-1, with D unclear. Deletions cut 4 bases from V and 9 bases from J, with 10 bases between. CDR1 SEHNR and CDR2 FQNEAQ come from the germline V gene (reference sequence). The CDR3 contains 12 residues. CDR3 coding DNA: TGTGCCAGCAGCTGGCCCCTAGGTGAGCAGTTCTTC. Amino acids: CASSWPLGEQFF.

This clonotype occurred many times. The gene calls are TRBV19 and TRBJ1-5; D remains ambiguous. Deletions cut 6 bases from V and 5 bases from J, with 11 bases between. Germline CDR1 reads LNHDA; CDR2 reads SQIVND (reference sequence). The CDR3 covers 13 residues. Here the CDR3 reads CASSDDGYQPQHF. The CDR3 DNA is TGTGCCAGTAGCGACGACGGTTATCAGCCCCAGCATTTT.